This TCR beta chain was profiled in a study of T-cell reconstitution after alpha-beta-depleted transplantation in children. Germline loops: CDR1 DFQATT, CDR2 SNEGSKA (reference sequence). Germline trimming cut 1 base from V and 2 bases from J; bases unmatched to any gene: 4. This CDR3 has 14 residues. It was with unique molecular identifiers that the TCRbeta library was prepared. Using its own MiXCR run on the PCR reads, TCRdb lists one record per CDR3 protein. The table records around 200,000 distinct CDR3 sequences, about 9.2% of them present only once. The V call is TRBV20-1, the J call TRBJ2-7; 8 bases line up with TRBD2. The receptor was derived from a human donor who donated a stem cell graft to a child with acute lymphoblastic leukemia. Sample: PBMCs from the stem cell graft donor, taken from the stem cell graft. CDR3 loop: CSARGRRGAYEQYF. The CDR3 region has the DNA TGCAGTGCTAGAGGCCGGCGGGGGGCCTACGAGCAGTACTTC.